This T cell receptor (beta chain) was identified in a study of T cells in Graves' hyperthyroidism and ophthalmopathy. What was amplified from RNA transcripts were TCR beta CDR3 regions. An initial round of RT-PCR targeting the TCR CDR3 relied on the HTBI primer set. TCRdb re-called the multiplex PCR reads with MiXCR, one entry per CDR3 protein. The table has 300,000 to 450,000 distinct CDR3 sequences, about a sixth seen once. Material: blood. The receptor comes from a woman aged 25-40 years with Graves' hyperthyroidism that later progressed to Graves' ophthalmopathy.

As DNA, the CDR3 is TGTGCCAGCAGTCCCGGAGTTAGATTCGAGCAGTACTTC. Amino acid sequence: CASSPGVRFEQYF. This sequence joins TRBV27 and TRBJ2-7; D call uncertain. The CDR3 is 13 amino acids. Trimming shortened V by 5 bases and J by 6 bases, and 14 bases separated the two germline ends. Germline V gene sequence: CDR1 MNHEY, CDR2 SMNVEV (reference sequence).